These 2 T cell receptor beta chains were sequenced from one sample in a study of regulatory T cells in long-lasting Graves disease. According to the study, TCR beta libraries were built with iRepertoire HTBI primers and CDR3-region Arm-PCR. In TCRdb, the multiplex PCR reads were re-called with MiXCR into one record per CDR3 protein. The profile shows 400,000 to 550,000 distinct CDR3 sequences, 16% of them singletons. As to time point: newly diagnosed GD, antithyroid drugs for less than 3 months. PBMCs were the source of the RNA used for TCR sequencing. The sample was also linked to a second study, of T cells in Graves' hyperthyroidism and ophthalmopathy.

Source: peripheral blood mononuclear cells (PBMCs), taken at new diagnosis, from a patient treated with antithyroid drugs. The receptors stem from a woman aged 25 to 39 with Graves disease.

This clonotype was seen a handful of times. The chain's CDR3 is CASSIDYSGRHNEQFF. The DNA of the CDR3 is TGTGCCAGTAGTATAGATTACAGCGGGAGGCACAATGAGCAGTTCTTC. This rearrangement joins TRBV19 to TRBJ2-1; TRBD2 agrees at 9 bases. The trim removed 0 bases at V and 5 bases at J, leaving 5 bases unmatched. CDR3 length: 16 amino acids. Per the germline V gene, CDR1 is LNHDA and CDR2 is SQIVND (reference sequence). The whole variable domain, remainder taken from reference TRBV19 and TRBJ2-1, is DGGITQSPKYLFRKEGQNVTLSCEQNLNHDAMYWYRQDPGQGLRLIYYSQIVNDFQKGDIAEGYSVSREKKESFPLTVTSAQKNPTAFYLCASSIDYSGRHNEQFFGPGTRLTVL.

V usage is TRBV19 and J usage is TRBJ2-1, with 13 bases aligning to TRBD2. Looked up from germline, CDR1 is LNHDA and CDR2 is SQIVND (reference sequence). The CDR3 spans 17 residues. With V trimmed by 3 bases and J by 3 bases, 5 bases remained unmatched. In nucleotides, the CDR3 is TGTGCCAGTAGTATCGTGACTAGCGGGGGGTTCTACAATGAGCAGTTCTTC. It specifies CASSIVTSGGFYNEQFF.